This entry concerns a single T cell receptor (beta chain). Only in-frame clones appear in the TCRdb table, and some are missing; sequencing was by immunoSEQ multiplex PCR. Among about 240,000 clones listed, around 87% were seen once. The CDR3 extends over 17 amino acids. Trimming shortened V by 0 bases and J by 5 bases, and 17 bases separated the two germline ends. The V gene's germline CDR1 is LNHDA and CDR2 SQIVND (reference sequence). This specimen comes from a study of blood T cell repertoires in COVID-19. The chain carries TRBV19 and TRBJ1-5, with a weak D call TRBD1 (5 bases). Sequencing was carried out using peripheral blood. The TCR sequence derives from a woman in her 70s with active or convalescent COVID-19. CDR3 region: CASSIEGGAPGYQPQHF. The CDR3 DNA follows: TGTGCCAGTAGTATAGAGGGAGGGGCGCCTGGCTATCAGCCCCAGCATTTT.